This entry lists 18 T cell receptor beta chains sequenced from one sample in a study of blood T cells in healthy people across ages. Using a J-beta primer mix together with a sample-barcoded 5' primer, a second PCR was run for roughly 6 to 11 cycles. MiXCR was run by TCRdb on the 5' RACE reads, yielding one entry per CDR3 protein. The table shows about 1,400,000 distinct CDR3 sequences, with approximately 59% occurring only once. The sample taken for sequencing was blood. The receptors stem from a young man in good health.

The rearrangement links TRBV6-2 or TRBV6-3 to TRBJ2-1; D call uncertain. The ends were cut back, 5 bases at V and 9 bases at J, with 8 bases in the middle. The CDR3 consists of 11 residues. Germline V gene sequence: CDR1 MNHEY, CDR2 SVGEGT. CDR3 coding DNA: TGTGCCAGCAGTACCTCTAGTGAGCAGTTCTTC. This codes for CASSTSSEQFF.

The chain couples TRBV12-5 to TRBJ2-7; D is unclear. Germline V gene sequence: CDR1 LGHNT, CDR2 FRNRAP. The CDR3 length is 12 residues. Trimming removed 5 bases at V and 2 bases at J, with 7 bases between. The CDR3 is CASGRTTYEQYF. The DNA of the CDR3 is TGTGCTAGTGGTCGGACGACCTACGAGCAGTACTTC.

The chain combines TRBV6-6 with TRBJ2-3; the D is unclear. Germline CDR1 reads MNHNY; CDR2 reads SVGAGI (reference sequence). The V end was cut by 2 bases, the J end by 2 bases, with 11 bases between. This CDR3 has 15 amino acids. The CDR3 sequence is CASSYPAGHTDTQYF. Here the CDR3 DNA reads TGTGCCAGCAGTTACCCGGCAGGCCACACAGATACGCAGTATTTT.

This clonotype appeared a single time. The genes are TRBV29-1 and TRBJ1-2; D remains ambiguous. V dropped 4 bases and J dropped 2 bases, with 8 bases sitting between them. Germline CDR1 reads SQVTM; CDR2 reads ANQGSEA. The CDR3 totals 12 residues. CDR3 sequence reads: CSVVAYNYGYTF. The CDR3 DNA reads TGCAGCGTTGTTGCCTACAACTATGGCTACACCTTC.

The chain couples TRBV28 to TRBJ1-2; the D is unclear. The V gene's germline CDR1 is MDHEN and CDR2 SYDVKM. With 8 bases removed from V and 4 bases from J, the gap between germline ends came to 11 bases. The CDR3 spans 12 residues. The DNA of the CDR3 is TGTGCCAGCCGAAGAACGCGCTATGGCTACACCTTC. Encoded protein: CASRRTRYGYTF.

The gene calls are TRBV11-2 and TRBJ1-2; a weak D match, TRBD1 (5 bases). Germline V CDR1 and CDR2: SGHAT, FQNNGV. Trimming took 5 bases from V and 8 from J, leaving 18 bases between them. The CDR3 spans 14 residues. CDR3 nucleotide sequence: TGTGCCAGCAGCCCCGGGACCATTCTCTGGGGCTACACCTTC. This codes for CASSPGTILWGYTF.

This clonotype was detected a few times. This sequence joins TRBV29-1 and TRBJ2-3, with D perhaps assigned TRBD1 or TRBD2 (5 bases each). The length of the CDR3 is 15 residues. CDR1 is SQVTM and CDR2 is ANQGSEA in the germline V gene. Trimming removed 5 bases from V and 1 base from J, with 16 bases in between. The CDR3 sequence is CSVFGARVGTDTQYF. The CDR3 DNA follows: TGCAGCGTTTTCGGGGCCCGGGTTGGCACAGATACGCAGTATTTT.

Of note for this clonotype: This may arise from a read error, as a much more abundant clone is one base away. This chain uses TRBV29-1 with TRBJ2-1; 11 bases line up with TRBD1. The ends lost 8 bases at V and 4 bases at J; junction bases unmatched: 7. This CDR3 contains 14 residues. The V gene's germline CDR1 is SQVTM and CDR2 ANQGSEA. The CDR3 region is CSTRTGGRYNEQFF. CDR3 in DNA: TGCAGCACCAGGACAGGGGGCAGGTACAATGAGCAGTTCTTC.

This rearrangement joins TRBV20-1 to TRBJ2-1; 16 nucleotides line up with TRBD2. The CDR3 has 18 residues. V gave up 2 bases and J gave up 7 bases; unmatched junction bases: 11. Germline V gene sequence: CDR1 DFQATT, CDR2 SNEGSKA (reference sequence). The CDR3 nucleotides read TGCAGTGCTAGAATATCCGGGACTAGCGGGAGGGCCTGGAATGAGCAGTTCTTC. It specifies CSARISGTSGRAWNEQFF.

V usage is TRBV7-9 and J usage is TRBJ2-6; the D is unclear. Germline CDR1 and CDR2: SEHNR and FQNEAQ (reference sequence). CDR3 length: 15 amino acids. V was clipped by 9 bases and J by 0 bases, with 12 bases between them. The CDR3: CARTTRVSGANVLTF. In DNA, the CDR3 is TGTGCCAGGACAACAAGAGTCTCTGGGGCCAACGTCCTGACTTTC.

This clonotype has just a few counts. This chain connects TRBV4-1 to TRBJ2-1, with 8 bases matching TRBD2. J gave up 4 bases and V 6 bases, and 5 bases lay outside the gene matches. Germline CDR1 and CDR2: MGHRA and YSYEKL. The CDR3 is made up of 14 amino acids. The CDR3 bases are TGCGCCAGCAGTAAAGTAGCGGGGTACAATGAGCAGTTCTTC. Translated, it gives CASSKVAGYNEQFF.

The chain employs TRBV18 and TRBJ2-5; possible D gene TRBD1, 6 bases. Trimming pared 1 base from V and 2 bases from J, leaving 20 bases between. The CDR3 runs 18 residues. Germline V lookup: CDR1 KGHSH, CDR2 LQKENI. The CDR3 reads CASSPLGFSAGAQETQYF. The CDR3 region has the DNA TGTGCCAGCTCACCACTTGGTTTTTCGGCAGGGGCTCAAGAGACCCAGTACTTC.

The CDR3 DNA sequence: TGTGCCAGCAGTGAGGACAGGGACTTAGATACGCAGTATTTT. Translated, it gives CASSEDRDLDTQYF. The rearrangement links TRBV6-2 or TRBV6-3 to TRBJ2-3; 8 nucleotides line up with TRBD1. The ends lost 5 bases at V and 5 bases at J; junction bases unmatched: 6. This CDR3 is built from 14 residues. In germline, CDR1 is MNHEY, CDR2 SVGEGT.

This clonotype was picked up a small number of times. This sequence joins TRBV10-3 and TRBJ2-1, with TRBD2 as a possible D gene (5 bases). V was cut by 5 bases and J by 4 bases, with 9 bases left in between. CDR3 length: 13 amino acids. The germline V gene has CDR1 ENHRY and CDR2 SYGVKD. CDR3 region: CAISQAEYNEQFF. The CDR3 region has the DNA TGTGCCATCAGTCAAGCGGAGTACAATGAGCAGTTCTTC.

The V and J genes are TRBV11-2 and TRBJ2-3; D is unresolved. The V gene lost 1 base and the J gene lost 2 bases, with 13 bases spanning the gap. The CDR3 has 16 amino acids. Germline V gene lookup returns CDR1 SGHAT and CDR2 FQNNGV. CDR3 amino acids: CASSLGQELFTDTQYF. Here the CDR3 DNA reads TGTGCCAGCAGCTTAGGGCAGGAGTTATTCACAGATACGCAGTATTTT.

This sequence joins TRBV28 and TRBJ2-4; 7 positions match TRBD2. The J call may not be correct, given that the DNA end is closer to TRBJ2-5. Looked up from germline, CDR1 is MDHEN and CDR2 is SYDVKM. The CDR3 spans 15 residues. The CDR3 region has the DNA TGTGCCAGCAGTCGGGTTCAAGGGAGGGAGGAGACCCAGTACTTC. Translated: CASSRVQGREETQYF.

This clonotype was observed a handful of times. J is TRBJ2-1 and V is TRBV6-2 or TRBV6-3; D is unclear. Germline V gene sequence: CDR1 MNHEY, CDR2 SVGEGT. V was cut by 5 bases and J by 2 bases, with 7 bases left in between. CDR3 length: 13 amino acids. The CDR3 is CASSALPYNEQFF. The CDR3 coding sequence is TGTGCCAGCAGTGCCCTCCCCTACAATGAGCAGTTCTTC.

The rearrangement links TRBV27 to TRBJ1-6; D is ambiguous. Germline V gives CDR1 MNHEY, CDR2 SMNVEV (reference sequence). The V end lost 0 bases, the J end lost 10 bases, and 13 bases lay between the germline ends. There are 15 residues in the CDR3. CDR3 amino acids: CASSLSSSRLSPLHF. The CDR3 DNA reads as TGTGCCAGCAGTTTATCATCGTCCAGGTTGTCACCCCTCCACTTT.